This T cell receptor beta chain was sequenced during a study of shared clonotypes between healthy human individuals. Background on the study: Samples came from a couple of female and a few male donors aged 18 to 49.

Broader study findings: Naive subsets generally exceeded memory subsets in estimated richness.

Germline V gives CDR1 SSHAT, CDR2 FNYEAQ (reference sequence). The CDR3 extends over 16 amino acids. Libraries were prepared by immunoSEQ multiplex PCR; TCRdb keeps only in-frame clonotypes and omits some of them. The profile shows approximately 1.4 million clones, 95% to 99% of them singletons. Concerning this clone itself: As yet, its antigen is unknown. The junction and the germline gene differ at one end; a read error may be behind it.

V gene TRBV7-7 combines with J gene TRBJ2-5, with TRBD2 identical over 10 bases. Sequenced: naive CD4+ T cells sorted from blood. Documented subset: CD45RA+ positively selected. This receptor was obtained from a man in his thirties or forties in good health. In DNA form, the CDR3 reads TGTGCTAGCAGCTTAAGAGGCCTAGCGGGAGTGGAGACCCAGTACTTC. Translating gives CASSLRGLAGVETQYF.